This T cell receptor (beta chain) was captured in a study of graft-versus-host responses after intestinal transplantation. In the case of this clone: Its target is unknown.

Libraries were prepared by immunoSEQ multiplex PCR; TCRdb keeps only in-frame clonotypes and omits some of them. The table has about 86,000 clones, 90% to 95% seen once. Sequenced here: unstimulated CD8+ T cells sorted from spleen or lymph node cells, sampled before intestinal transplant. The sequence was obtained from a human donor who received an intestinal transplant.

CDR3 coding DNA: TGTGCCAGCAGCTTCCGGGCAGGGGACACTGAAGCTTTCTTT. Translated, it gives CASSFRAGDTEAFF. The chain carries TRBV7-6 and TRBJ1-1; a possible D gene is TRBD1 (6 bases). The germline V gene has CDR1 SGHVS and CDR2 FNYEAQ. The CDR3 spans 14 residues. Trimming cost V 3 bases and J 3 bases, with 11 bases left between them.